This TCR beta chain was captured by sequencing in a study of lymphopenia after photon versus proton radiotherapy. Study results and caveats: Under photons, naive T cells and diversity fell while effector/memory populations rose.

Germline V gives CDR1 SGDLS, CDR2 YYNGEE. CDR3 length: 15 amino acids. The V end was cut by 0 bases, the J end by 0 bases, with 8 bases between. Concerning this clone itself: The antigen is undetermined.

Clones were read by immunoSEQ multiplex PCR, and TCRdb kept only the in-frame ones, dropping some. This table holds some 170,000 clones, 88% found once. The material sequenced was peripheral blood, taken from a patient treated with photon-based radiotherapy. This sequence joins TRBV9 and TRBJ2-3; D not certain. This TCR derives from a man aged 50-60 years with gastric cancer. This CDR3 is CASSVAATSTDTQYF. In DNA form, the CDR3 reads TGTGCCAGCAGCGTAGCCGCGACTAGCACAGATACGCAGTATTTT.